These T cell receptor beta chains were read from a single sample in a study of identical twins. TCRdb re-called the 5' RACE reads with MiXCR, one entry per CDR3 protein. The profile covers approximately 410,000 distinct CDR3 sequences, with roughly 20% appearing a single time and 9% to 15% taken by the ten largest. Input material: naive T cells sorted from blood. These receptors originate from a middle-aged man in good health. CDR3s include the opening cysteine and the closing phenylalanine or tryptophan. D genes are given only for firm matches. Clone size is given for some rows only: seen once, a few or many times, or a class if the clone is expanded.

clone size	V gene	J gene	D gene	CDR3 protein	CDR3 DNA
few	TRBV2	TRBJ2-6	NA	CASSLDRGAGANVLTF	TGTGCCAGCAGTCTGGATAGGGGCGCTGGGGCCAACGTCCTGACTTTC
many	TRBV10-3	TRBJ2-1	NA	CAISESNKPANEQFF	TGTGCCATCAGTGAGTCGAATAAGCCTGCCAATGAGCAGTTCTTC
many	TRBV4-3	TRBJ2-2	NA	CASSRERWGGELFF	TGCGCCAGCAGCCGTGAGCGTTGGGGCGGGGAGCTGTTTTTT
NA	TRBV18	TRBJ2-1	TRBD2	CASSPQAYRLADNEQFF	TGTGCCAGCTCACCACAGGCTTACCGACTAGCGGACAATGAGCAGTTCTTC
NA	TRBV15	TRBJ1-1	TRBD1	CATSRDGVPGQSEAFF	TGTGCCACCAGCAGAGATGGGGTCCCGGGACAGTCTGAAGCTTTCTTT
many	TRBV4-3	TRBJ1-1	NA	CASSHPDSLEAFF	TGCGCCAGCAGCCACCCTGACAGCCTTGAAGCTTTCTTT
many	TRBV12-3/TRBV12-4	TRBJ2-5	TRBD2	CASRLAGEETQYF	TGTGCCAGCAGGCTAGCGGGGGAAGAGACCCAGTACTTC
few	TRBV7-9	TRBJ2-1	NA	CASSRFDSGNNEQFF	TGTGCCAGCAGCCGATTCGATAGCGGAAACAATGAGCAGTTCTTC
NA	TRBV12-3/TRBV12-4	TRBJ2-1	NA	CASTPGAGTTNWERQFF	TGTGCCAGCACCCCAGGGGCCGGGACAACAAATTGGGAGCGACAGTTCTTC
many	TRBV5-1	TRBJ2-7	TRBD2	CASSLALAGTGSYEQYF	TGCGCCAGCAGCTTGGCCTTAGCGGGAACCGGTTCTTACGAGCAGTACTTC
few	TRBV6-1	TRBJ2-5	NA	CASSPTTAQETQYF	TGTGCCAGCAGCCCAACTACCGCCCAAGAGACCCAGTACTTC
many	TRBV5-1	TRBJ2-3	NA	CASSLDTDTQYF	TGCGCCAGCAGCTTGGATACAGATACGCAGTATTTT
NA	TRBV28	TRBJ1-5	NA	CASSLIPNSNQPQHF	TGTGCCAGCAGCCTGATACCCAACTCCAATCAGCCCCAGCATTTT
many	TRBV6-1	TRBJ2-2	TRBD1	CASSRDRGAGELFF	TGTGCCAGCAGTCGGGACAGGGGCGCCGGGGAGCTGTTTTTT
once	TRBV20-1	TRBJ2-1	NA	CSASQPVVGRHEQFF	TGCAGTGCCTCCCAGCCCGTGGTGGGCCGGCATGAGCAGTTCTTC
NA	TRBV5-5	TRBJ2-3	NA	CASNQGTDTQYF	TGTGCCAGCAACCAGGGGACAGATACGCAGTATTTT
many	TRBV12-3/TRBV12-4	TRBJ2-7	NA	CASSLFPGPTFYEQYF	TGTGCCAGCAGTTTATTTCCAGGACCCACCTTCTACGAGCAGTACTTC
NA	TRBV7-2	TRBJ1-4	NA	CASSFYGLLNEKLFF	TGTGCCAGCAGCTTCTACGGGCTTCTTAATGAAAAACTGTTTTTT
many	TRBV7-2	TRBJ2-5	NA	CASSLSSIGGGETQYF	TGTGCCAGCAGCTTAAGTTCGATCGGGGGAGGAGAGACCCAGTACTTC
few	TRBV6-1	TRBJ2-6	NA	CASRQGYGANVLTF	TGTGCCAGCAGACAGGGTTACGGGGCCAACGTCCTGACTTTC
few	TRBV10-3	TRBJ2-5	NA	CAISDGPPRGETQYF	TGTGCCATCAGTGATGGTCCCCCTAGGGGAGAGACCCAGTACTTC
NA	TRBV7-2	TRBJ2-3	TRBD1	CASSSRTGITDTQYF	TGTGCCAGCAGCTCAAGGACAGGGATCACAGATACGCAGTATTTT
few	TRBV5-5	TRBJ2-2	NA	CASSWGTGGHGELFF	TGTGCCAGCAGCTGGGGAACAGGAGGGCACGGGGAGCTGTTTTTT
NA	TRBV28	TRBJ2-7	TRBD2	CASSFAGGAYEQYF	TGTGCCAGCAGTTTCGCGGGGGGGGCCTACGAGCAGTACTTC
NA	TRBV11-3	TRBJ2-2	TRBD1	CASSSDRGNTGELFF	TGTGCCAGCAGCTCGGACAGGGGGAACACCGGGGAGCTGTTTTTT
few	TRBV12-3/TRBV12-4	TRBJ1-4	NA	CASSLLGLRKILFF	TGTGCCAGCAGTTTACTTGGACTCCGGAAGATACTGTTTTTT
NA	TRBV20-1	TRBJ2-1	NA	CSANRGQGVGWQFF	TGCAGTGCTAATCGGGGGCAGGGCGTTGGGTGGCAGTTCTTC
NA	TRBV6-5	TRBJ2-5	TRBD2	CASSYFRGGPETQYF	TGTGCCAGCAGTTACTTTCGGGGGGGGCCGGAGACCCAGTACTTC
many	TRBV7-6	TRBJ2-7	TRBD1	CASSTGQGFGEQYF	TGTGCCAGCAGCACGGGACAGGGATTCGGCGAGCAGTACTTC
few	TRBV29-1	TRBJ2-2	NA	CSVGTTGELFF	TGCAGCGTTGGGACCACCGGGGAGCTGTTTTTT
NA	TRBV19	TRBJ1-1	NA	CATQAVWTVNTEAFF	TGTGCCACCCAAGCGGTGTGGACAGTGAACACTGAAGCTTTCTTT
NA	TRBV12-3/TRBV12-4	TRBJ1-5	TRBD1	CASSPPDRVGQPQHF	TGTGCCAGCAGTCCCCCAGACAGGGTTGGCCAGCCCCAGCATTTT
many	TRBV20-1	TRBJ2-5	TRBD2	CSAGTLAGSSF	TGCAGTGCTGGGACACTAGCGGGGAGTAGCTTC
NA	TRBV6-2/TRBV6-3	TRBJ2-7	NA	CASSYLTTYEQYF	TGTGCCAGCAGTTATCTGACCACCTACGAGCAGTACTTC
NA	TRBV20-1	TRBJ1-1	NA	CSATSGPQGVRAFF	TGCAGTGCTACGTCCGGACCTCAGGGTGTTAGGGCTTTCTTT
NA	TRBV4-2	TRBJ2-6	NA	CASSQEQSSGANVLTF	TGTGCCAGCAGCCAAGAGCAGAGCTCTGGGGCCAACGTCCTGACTTTC
many	TRBV30	TRBJ1-6	NA	CAWSVEIRALPPLHF	TGTGCCTGGAGTGTAGAAATTCGGGCGCTGCCACCCCTCCACTTT
NA	TRBV11-1	TRBJ2-1	TRBD2	CASSLVGAGAPLGNEQFF	TGTGCCAGCAGCTTAGTCGGAGCGGGGGCACCACTTGGGAATGAGCAGTTCTTC
NA	TRBV6-2/TRBV6-3	TRBJ1-5	NA	CASSYPGDNQPQHF	TGTGCCAGCAGTTATCCAGGGGACAATCAGCCCCAGCATTTT
few	TRBV20-1	TRBJ2-5	NA	CSHVGGASVETQYF	TGCAGTCACGTTGGTGGGGCGTCTGTGGAGACCCAGTACTTC
many	TRBV7-9	TRBJ2-7	TRBD1	CASSPRDREYEQYF	TGTGCCAGCAGCCCCCGGGACAGGGAGTACGAGCAGTACTTC
NA	TRBV11-1	TRBJ2-6	NA	CASSPLDRTRANVLTF	TGTGCCAGCAGCCCCCTCGACAGGACACGGGCCAACGTCCTGACTTTC
few	TRBV5-1	TRBJ2-7	NA	CASSTGTLAYEQYF	TGCGCCAGCAGCACAGGGACACTAGCCTACGAGCAGTACTTC
few	TRBV5-1	TRBJ2-5	TRBD2	CASSGYSSGTETQYF	TGCGCCAGCAGCGGGTATTCTAGCGGAACAGAGACCCAGTACTTC
few	TRBV28	TRBJ2-5	TRBD2	CASSFAGLAETQYF	TGTGCCAGCAGTTTCGCGGGACTAGCCGAGACCCAGTACTTC
NA	TRBV7-9	TRBJ1-1	TRBD1	CASVVRDRGRMNTEAFF	TGTGCCAGCGTTGTCCGGGACAGGGGACGCATGAACACTGAAGCTTTCTTT
few	TRBV5-1	TRBJ2-7	TRBD2	CASSFISGRVYEQYF	TGCGCCAGCAGCTTTATTAGCGGGAGGGTCTACGAGCAGTACTTC
NA	TRBV28	TRBJ2-3	TRBD2	CASSPTSGIGDTQYF	TGTGCCAGCAGTCCGACTAGCGGGATTGGAGATACGCAGTATTTT
NA	TRBV29-1	TRBJ2-7	TRBD2	CSAVGGAAYEQYF	TGCAGCGCCGTCGGGGGGGCGGCCTACGAGCAGTACTTC
NA	TRBV19	TRBJ1-2	TRBD1	CASSARQGANYGYTF	TGTGCCAGTAGTGCCCGCCAGGGGGCTAACTATGGCTACACCTTC
NA	TRBV5-1	TRBJ2-7	NA	CASSLGGAGSTYEQYF	TGCGCCAGCAGCTTGGGGGGGGCAGGCAGTACGTACGAGCAGTACTTC
many	TRBV6-5	TRBJ1-4	NA	CASSYSVGGGNEKLFF	TGTGCCAGCAGTTACTCAGTGGGCGGAGGGAATGAAAAACTGTTTTTT
NA	TRBV27	TRBJ2-5	TRBD2	CASGAGGARGETQYF	TGTGCCAGCGGCGCCGGGGGGGCTCGTGGTGAGACCCAGTACTTC
many	TRBV29-1	TRBJ1-2	NA	CSAEGESLKGGYTF	TGCAGCGCCGAGGGGGAGTCTCTCAAGGGGGGCTACACCTTC